This T cell receptor beta chain was recovered during a study of T cells expressing NK-cell markers. TCRdb reprocessed the 5' RACE reads and stores each CDR3 protein as one record, lacking DNA. The sample has roughly 450,000 distinct CDR3 sequences; the top ten hold about 1.5%. Germline CDR1 and CDR2: MGHRA and YSYEKL. The CDR3 covers 16 residues. The source is a woman between 45 and 65 years old in good health. This rearrangement joins TRBV4-1 to TRBJ2-3; TCRdb returns TRBD1, unconfirmable since there is no DNA. The sample comprised blood T cells: a sorted CD56 or NKG2C T cell subset, CD4+ or CD8+ T cells, or bulk PBMC T cells (not recorded which). The CDR3: CASTFSGQGASDTQYF.